A selection of T cell receptor beta chains follows, all from one sample in a study of identical twins. TCRdb used MiXCR to reprocess the 5' RACE reads, holding one entry per CDR3 protein. The data show just under 550,000 distinct CDR3 sequences, about 16% seen once. The sample also formed part of further work on yellow fever vaccine responses in identical twins.

Sequencing input: CD4+ T cells sorted from blood. The source of these receptors is a woman aged 18-35 years in good health. Each CDR3 is given with its conserved first and last residue. The D gene is left open where the match is weak. Rows give clone size only sometimes, using once, few, many, or a class for an expanded clone.

CAISESLALTDTQYF	TGTGCCATCAGTGAGTCCCTAGCGCTTACAGATACGCAGTATTTT	NA	TRBV10-3	NA	TRBJ2-3
CASMGSGRTGELFF	TGCGCCAGCATGGGTAGCGGGAGAACCGGGGAGCTGTTTTTT	NA	TRBV5-1	TRBD2	TRBJ2-2
CSATSGTDTQYF	TGCAGCGCCACTTCGGGCACAGATACGCAGTATTTT	many	TRBV29-1	NA	TRBJ2-3
CASSAARGQYSNQPQHF	TGTGCCAGCAGCGCCGCCCGGGGACAGTATAGCAATCAGCCCCAGCATTTT	NA	TRBV7-8	TRBD1	TRBJ1-5
CASSRQLGGAPGNTIYF	TGTGCCAGCAGCCGACAACTCGGGGGGGCGCCCGGAAACACCATATATTTT	many	TRBV11-2	NA	TRBJ1-3
CASSPLGLAGGPWYF	TGTGCCAGCAGTCCTCTAGGACTAGCGGGAGGGCCATGGTATTTT	few	TRBV12-3/TRBV12-4	TRBD2	TRBJ2-3
CASSFGQGETQYF	TGCGCCAGCAGCTTTGGACAGGGAGAGACCCAGTACTTC	few	TRBV5-1	TRBD1	TRBJ2-5
CSAPKGTASSYNEQFF	TGCAGTGCTCCTAAGGGGACAGCGAGCTCCTACAATGAGCAGTTCTTC	NA	TRBV20-1	TRBD1	TRBJ2-1
CATSETSGRSEQFF	TGTGCCACCAGTGAGACTAGCGGGAGGTCTGAGCAGTTCTTC	few	TRBV24-1	TRBD2	TRBJ2-1
CASSPDRGLMDTIYF	TGTGCCAGCAGTCCGGACAGGGGGTTGATGGACACCATATATTTT	few	TRBV12-3/TRBV12-4	TRBD1	TRBJ1-3
CASSQGAGGGDTQYF	TGTGCCAGCAGCCAAGGTGCAGGGGGGGGAGATACGCAGTATTTT	NA	TRBV4-2	NA	TRBJ2-3
CASSQDQGGRPQHF	TGCGCCAGCAGCCAAGATCAAGGGGGGAGGCCCCAGCATTTT	NA	TRBV4-1	NA	TRBJ1-5
CSASLAGVSDTQYF	TGCAGTGCTAGCCTAGCGGGAGTATCAGATACGCAGTATTTT	few	TRBV20-1	TRBD2	TRBJ2-3
CSVERTANTGELFF	TGCAGCGTGGAGAGAACAGCGAACACCGGGGAGCTGTTTTTT	NA	TRBV29-1	NA	TRBJ2-2
CASSRDREVETQYF	TGCGCCAGCAGCCGGGACAGGGAGGTGGAGACCCAGTACTTC	few	TRBV5-1	TRBD1	TRBJ2-5
CASSLDSGNEQFF	TGTGCCAGCAGCTTAGACAGCGGTAATGAGCAGTTCTTC	few	TRBV11-2	NA	TRBJ2-1
CASSWVDSGNTIYF	TGTGCCAGCAGTTGGGTGGATTCTGGAAACACCATATATTTT	many	TRBV12-3/TRBV12-4	NA	TRBJ1-3
CAIALQGGGEKLFF	TGTGCCATCGCCCTTCAGGGGGGCGGTGAAAAACTGTTTTTT	few	TRBV28	TRBD1	TRBJ1-4
CASSDGTSRYNEQFF	TGTGCCAGCAGTGACGGGACTAGCCGCTACAATGAGCAGTTCTTC	many	TRBV12-3/TRBV12-4	TRBD2	TRBJ2-1
CSVDSREGEGTQYF	TGCAGCGTTGATTCGCGGGAGGGTGAAGGGACCCAGTACTTC	few	TRBV29-1	TRBD2	TRBJ2-5
CASSQVRGGTGNTIYF	TGCGCCAGCAGCCAAGTCCGTGGTGGGACTGGAAACACCATATATTTT	NA	TRBV4-1	NA	TRBJ1-3
CATSSQGGVYEQYF	TGTGCCACCAGCAGCCAGGGTGGAGTCTACGAGCAGTACTTC	many	TRBV15	NA	TRBJ2-7
CSVGSGTGANVLTF	TGCAGCGTTGGTAGTGGGACAGGGGCCAACGTCCTGACTTTC	NA	TRBV29-1	NA	TRBJ2-6
CSVVGATEAFF	TGCAGCGTTGTTGGGGCAACTGAAGCTTTCTTT	few	TRBV29-1	NA	TRBJ1-1
CASSYSDRGAYEQYF	TGTGCCAGCAGTTATTCGGACAGGGGGGCTTACGAGCAGTACTTC	NA	TRBV6-5	TRBD1	TRBJ2-7
CASSEFGASGFF	TGTGCCAGCAGTGAATTTGGGGCTAGCGGGTTCTTC	many	TRBV2	TRBD2	TRBJ2-1
CASSDNYGYTF	TGCGCCAGCAGCGATAACTATGGCTACACCTTC	few	TRBV5-1	NA	TRBJ1-2
CAISPGTSEKETQYF	TGTGCCATCAGTCCCGGGACGAGCGAGAAGGAGACCCAGTACTTC	few	TRBV10-3	NA	TRBJ2-5
CASSYSDSGTGYTF	TGTGCCAGCAGTTACTCGGACAGTGGCACTGGCTACACCTTC	NA	TRBV6-5	NA	TRBJ1-2
CASRPSGGAGNEQFF	TGCGCCAGCAGGCCTAGCGGGGGGGCCGGCAATGAGCAGTTCTTC	few	TRBV5-1	TRBD2	TRBJ2-1
CASSLSSGYLAGANVLTF	TGTGCCAGCAGCTTAAGTTCAGGGTACTTGGCTGGGGCCAACGTCCTGACTTTC	NA	TRBV11-1	NA	TRBJ2-6
CASSMGVGTQYF	TGTGCCAGCAGTATGGGAGTCGGGACCCAGTACTTC	few	TRBV12-3/TRBV12-4	NA	TRBJ2-5
CASSPRQGWAGNTIYF	TGTGCCAGCAGTCCTCGACAGGGTTGGGCCGGAAACACCATATATTTT	many	TRBV28	TRBD1	TRBJ1-3
CASSQSGAEKLFF	TGTGCCAGCAGCCAATCCGGGGCTGAAAAACTGTTTTTT	few	TRBV3-1	NA	TRBJ1-4
CSVDRGSAETQYF	TGCAGCGTTGATCGGGGCAGTGCGGAGACCCAGTACTTC	NA	TRBV29-1	NA	TRBJ2-5
CASSPDRVNSYEQYF	TGCGCCAGCAGCCCCGACAGGGTAAATTCCTACGAGCAGTACTTC	NA	TRBV5-1	TRBD1	TRBJ2-7
CASTAGLSGNEQFF	TGCGCCAGCACAGCGGGACTTAGTGGCAATGAGCAGTTCTTC	few	TRBV5-1	TRBD2	TRBJ2-1
CSARIDEFTQYF	TGCAGTGCTAGAATCGACGAATTTACGCAGTATTTT	NA	TRBV20-1	NA	TRBJ2-3
CASSSGTGLVYEQFF	TGTGCCAGCAGCTCCGGGACAGGGTTGGTTTATGAGCAGTTCTTC	few	TRBV7-6	TRBD1	TRBJ2-1
CSAKGGSPTSPLHF	TGCAGTGCTAAGGGGGGCAGTCCTACTTCACCCCTCCACTTT	NA	TRBV20-1	NA	TRBJ1-6
CASRTAGGQGNTIYF	TGCGCCAGCAGGACCGCCGGGGGACAGGGAAACACCATATATTTT	NA	TRBV10-2	TRBD1	TRBJ1-3
CASSAFPGLAGENEQFF	TGCGCCAGCAGCGCATTCCCGGGACTAGCGGGAGAAAATGAGCAGTTCTTC	few	TRBV5-1	TRBD2	TRBJ2-1